This TCR beta chain was observed in a study of blood T cell repertoires in COVID-19. The method was immunoSEQ multiplex PCR; TCRdb's version includes in-frame clones alone and lacks a portion of them. The sample holds 200,000 to 250,000 clones, approximately 78% seen once. The clonotype originates from a woman in her 70s with COVID-19, enrolled during active disease. Specimen: peripheral blood.

Here the CDR3 reads CASSLHGQGYGYTF. Written as DNA, the CDR3 is TGTGCCAGCAGCTTGCACGGACAGGGCTATGGCTACACCTTC. The chain links TRBV7-2 to TRBJ1-2; 8 nucleotides line up with TRBD1. The CDR3 runs 14 residues. After removal of 3 bases from V and 4 bases from J, the junction contained 4 bases not matched to a gene. Germline loops: CDR1 SGHTA, CDR2 FQGNSA.